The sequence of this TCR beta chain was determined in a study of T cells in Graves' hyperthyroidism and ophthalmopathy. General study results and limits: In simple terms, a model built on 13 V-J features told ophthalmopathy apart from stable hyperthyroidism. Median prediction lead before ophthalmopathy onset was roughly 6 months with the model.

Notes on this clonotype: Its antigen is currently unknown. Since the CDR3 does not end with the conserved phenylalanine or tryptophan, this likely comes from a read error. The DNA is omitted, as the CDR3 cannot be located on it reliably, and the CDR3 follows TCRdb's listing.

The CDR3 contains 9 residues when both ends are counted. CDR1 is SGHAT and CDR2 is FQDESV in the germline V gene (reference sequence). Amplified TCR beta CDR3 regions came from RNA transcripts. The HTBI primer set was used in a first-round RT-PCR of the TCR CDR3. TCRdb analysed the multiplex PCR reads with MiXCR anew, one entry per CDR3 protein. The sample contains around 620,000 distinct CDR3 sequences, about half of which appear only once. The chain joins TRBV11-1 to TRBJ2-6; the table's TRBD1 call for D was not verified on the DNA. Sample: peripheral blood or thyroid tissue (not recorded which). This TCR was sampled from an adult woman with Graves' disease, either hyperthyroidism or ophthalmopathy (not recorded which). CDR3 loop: CASSQGTDT.